This TCR beta chain was documented in a study of blood T cell repertoires in COVID-19. Turning to the study itself: The study drew acute and convalescent COVID-19 samples from the United States, Italy and Spain.

CDR1 is SEHNR and CDR2 is FQNEAQ in the germline V gene (reference sequence). The length of the CDR3 is 14 residues. Deletions cut 5 bases from V and 5 bases from J, with 12 bases between. Original analysis: The authors estimated nucleated cell counts from reference gene primer amplification. The protocol was immunoSEQ multiplex PCR, while the TCRdb copy is restricted to in-frame clones and leaves out a portion. The DNA gave D and trimming, while V, J and clone size come from that table. The repertoire holds approximately 170,000 clones, with 65% to 85% as singletons. The chain links TRBV7-9 to TRBJ1-4; D is ambiguous. This TCR derives from a woman between 45 and 60 years old in a cohort exposed to, infected with or recovered from COVID-19 (not recorded which). Sequencing used PBMCs or T cells enriched from blood (not recorded which). This chain's CDR3 is CASSLATDNEKLFF. Here the CDR3 DNA reads TGTGCCAGCAGCCTCGCCACAGACAATGAAAAACTGTTTTTT.